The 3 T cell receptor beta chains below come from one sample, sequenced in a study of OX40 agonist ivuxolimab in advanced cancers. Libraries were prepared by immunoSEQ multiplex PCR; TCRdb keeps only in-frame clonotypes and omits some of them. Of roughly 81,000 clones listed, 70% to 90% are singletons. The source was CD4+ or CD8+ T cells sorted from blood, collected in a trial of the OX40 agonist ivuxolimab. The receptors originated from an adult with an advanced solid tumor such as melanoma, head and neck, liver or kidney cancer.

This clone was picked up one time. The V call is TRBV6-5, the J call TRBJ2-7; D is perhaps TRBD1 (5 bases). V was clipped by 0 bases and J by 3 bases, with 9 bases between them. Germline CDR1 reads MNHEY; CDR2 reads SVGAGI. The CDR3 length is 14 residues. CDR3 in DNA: TGTGCCAGCAGTTACTCGAAAAGGGGCTACGAGCAGTACTTC. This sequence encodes CASSYSKRGYEQYF.

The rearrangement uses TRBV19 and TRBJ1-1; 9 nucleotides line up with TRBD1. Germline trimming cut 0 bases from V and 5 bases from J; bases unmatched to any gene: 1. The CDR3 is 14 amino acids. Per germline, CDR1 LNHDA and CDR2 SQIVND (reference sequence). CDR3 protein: CASSIEGQGTEAFF. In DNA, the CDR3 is TGTGCCAGTAGTATAGAAGGACAGGGGACTGAAGCTTTCTTT.

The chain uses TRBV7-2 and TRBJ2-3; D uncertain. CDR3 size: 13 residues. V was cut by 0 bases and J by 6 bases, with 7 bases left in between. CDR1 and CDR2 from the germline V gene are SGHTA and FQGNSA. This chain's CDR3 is CASSLAVRDTQYF. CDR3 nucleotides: TGTGCCAGCAGCTTAGCAGTGAGGGATACGCAGTATTTT.